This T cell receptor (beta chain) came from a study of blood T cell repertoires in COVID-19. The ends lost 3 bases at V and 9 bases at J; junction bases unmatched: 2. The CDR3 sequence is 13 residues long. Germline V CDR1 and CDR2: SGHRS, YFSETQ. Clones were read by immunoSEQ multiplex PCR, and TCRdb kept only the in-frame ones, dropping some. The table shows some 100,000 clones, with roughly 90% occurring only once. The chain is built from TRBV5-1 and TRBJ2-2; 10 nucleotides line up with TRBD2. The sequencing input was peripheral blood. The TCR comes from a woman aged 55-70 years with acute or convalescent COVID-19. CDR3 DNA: TGCGCCAGCAGCTCAACTAGCGGGAGGGAGCTGTTTTTT. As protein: CASSSTSGRELFF.